The next 4 T cell receptor beta chains were all read from a single sample in a study of tumor-infiltrating lymphocytes in oesophageal squamous cell carcinoma. TCRdb re-analysed the PCR reads in MiXCR, keeping a single row per CDR3 protein. The sample lists about 20,000 distinct CDR3 sequences, less than 50% seen once, with 6.5% to 8.5% in the top ten. The sequencing input was blood. The receptors were gathered from a male donor with esophageal squamous cell carcinoma.

The chain uses TRBV7-6 and TRBJ2-1; D gene uncertain. The J call may be incorrect, as the DNA end agrees better with TRBJ2-7. Germline-derived CDR1 and CDR2 are SGHVS and FNYEAQ. The CDR3 sequence is 14 residues long. The CDR3 sequence: CASSLGEIGNEQYF. CDR3 bases: TGTGCCAGCAGCTTAGGCGAAATCGGCAATGAGCAGTACTTC.

As regards this clonotype: Because the CDR3 is missing its conserved closing phenylalanine or tryptophan, this is likely a read error. The DNA is omitted, as the CDR3 cannot be located on it reliably, and the CDR3 follows TCRdb's listing. The chain recombines TRBV18 with TRBJ1-1. The germline gives CDR1 KGHSH, CDR2 LQKENI. The CDR3 is 17 amino acids in total, end residues counted. CDR3 loop: CASTSGTSGGSTMSSSS.

This clonotype was seen a handful of times. CDR3 sequence (DNA): TGCAGTGTCAGGGCGGGAGAGACGGAGACCCAGTACTTC. It encodes CSVRAGETETQYF. The J gene is TRBJ2-5, the V gene TRBV20-1; 7 positions match TRBD2. Germline V gene sequence: CDR1 DFQATT, CDR2 SNEGSKA (reference sequence). With V trimmed by 7 bases and J by 5 bases, 10 bases remained unmatched. This CDR3 has 13 amino acids.

This clonotype counts as medium-sized. This sequence joins TRBV7-9 and TRBJ2-5; the match to TRBD1 covers 10 bases. CDR3 length: 16 residues. V was pared by 5 bases and J by 5 bases, with 11 bases of the junction left unmatched. Germline V gene sequence: CDR1 SEHNR, CDR2 FQNEAQ (reference sequence). CDR3 bases: TGTGCCAGCAGCCTTGCCGGGACAGGGGCCGGGGAGACCCAGTACTTC. It yields the protein CASSLAGTGAGETQYF.